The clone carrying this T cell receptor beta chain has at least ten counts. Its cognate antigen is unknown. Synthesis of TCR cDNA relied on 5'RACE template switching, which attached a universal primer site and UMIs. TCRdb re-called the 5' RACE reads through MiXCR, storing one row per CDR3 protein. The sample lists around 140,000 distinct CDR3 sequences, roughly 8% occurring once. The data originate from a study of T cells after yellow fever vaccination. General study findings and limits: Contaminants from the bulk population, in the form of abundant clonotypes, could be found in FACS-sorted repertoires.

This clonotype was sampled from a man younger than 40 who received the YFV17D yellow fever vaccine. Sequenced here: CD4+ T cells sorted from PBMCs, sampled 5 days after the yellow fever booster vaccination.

CDR3 nucleotide sequence: TGTGCCAGCAGTCTCCCGGGGGTAGTCGAGGCTGGAAACACCATATATTTT. This encodes CASSLPGVVEAGNTIYF. V gene TRBV28 combines with J gene TRBJ1-3; D possibly corresponds to TRBD1 (5 bases). Germline V gene lookup returns CDR1 MDHEN and CDR2 SYDVKM. Trimming stripped 5 bases from V and 2 bases from J, with 19 bases between. The CDR3 has 17 amino acids.